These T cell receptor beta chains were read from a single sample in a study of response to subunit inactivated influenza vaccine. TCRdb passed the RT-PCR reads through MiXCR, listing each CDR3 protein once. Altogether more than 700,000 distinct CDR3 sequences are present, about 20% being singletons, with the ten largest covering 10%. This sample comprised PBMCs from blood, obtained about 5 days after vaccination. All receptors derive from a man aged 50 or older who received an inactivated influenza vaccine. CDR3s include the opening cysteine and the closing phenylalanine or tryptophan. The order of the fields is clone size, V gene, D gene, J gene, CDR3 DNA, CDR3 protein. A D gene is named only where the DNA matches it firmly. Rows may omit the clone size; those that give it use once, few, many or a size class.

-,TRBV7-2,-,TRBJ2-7,TGTGCCAGCAGCTTAGATGGTAACTCCTTCTACGAGCAGTACTTC,CASSLDGNSFYEQYF
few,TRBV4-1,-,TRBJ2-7,TGCGCCAGCAGCCTGGGACATCCGGAAGGGGAGCAGTACTTC,CASSLGHPEGEQYF
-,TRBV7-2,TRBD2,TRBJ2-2,TGTGCCAGCAGCTTAGTGGGGAGGGTTACCGGGGAGCTGTTTTTT,CASSLVGRVTGELFF
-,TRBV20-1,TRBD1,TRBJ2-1,TGCAGTGCTCTCGGGACAGGGGGTATTGATGAGCAGTTCTTC,CSALGTGGIDEQFF
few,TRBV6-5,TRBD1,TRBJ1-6,TGTGCCAGCAGTTACGGGACAGGGTTTCGGTCACCCCTCCACTTT,CASSYGTGFRSPLHF
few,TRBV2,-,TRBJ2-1,TGTGCCAGCAGTGAAACTTGGGTCAGGCCTCACCACAATGAGCAGTTCTTC,CASSETWVRPHHNEQFF
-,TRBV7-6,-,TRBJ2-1,TGTGCCAGCAGCAGACGGACAGACAACAACTACAATGAGCAGTTCTTC,CASSRRTDNNYNEQFF
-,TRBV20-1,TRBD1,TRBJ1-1,TGCAGTGCTAGAGCTGACAGGGGGGCTTTCTTT,CSARADRGAFF
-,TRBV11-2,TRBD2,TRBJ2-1,TGTGCCAGCAGCTTATTAGCGGGACCCCGTCGGAATGAGCAGTTCTTC,CASSLLAGPRRNEQFF
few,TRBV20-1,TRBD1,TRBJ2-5,TGCAGTGCAAACCTGTGGGGACAGGGGGCCAAAGAGACCCAGTACTTC,CSANLWGQGAKETQYF